A selection of T cell receptor beta chains follows, all from one sample in a study of glioma-infiltrating T cells. TCRdb re-derived calls from the multiplex PCR reads in MiXCR, one entry per CDR3 protein. The sample consists of 150,000 to 200,000 distinct CDR3 sequences, around 42% of them appearing once. The sequencing sample was made of glioma tissue, nonneoplastic brain tissue, or PBMCs (not recorded which). The receptors shown here come from a human donor with low-grade glioma or glioblastoma, undergoing nonglioma brain surgery, or in good health (not recorded which). CDR3s include the opening cysteine and the closing phenylalanine or tryptophan. The D gene is left open where the match is weak. A clone size is listed for some rows: how often the clone was seen (once, few, many), or a class if it is expanded.

CDR3 protein: CATSGGSSYEQYF
CDR3 DNA: TGTGCCACCAGCGGAGGCAGCTCCTACGAGCAGTACTTC
V gene: TRBV24-1
J gene: TRBJ2-7
D gene: NA
clone size: many

CDR3 protein: CASSTSDRAQEQFF
CDR3 DNA: TGTGCCAGCAGTACCTCTGACAGGGCGCAGGAGCAGTTCTTC
V gene: TRBV12-3/TRBV12-4
J gene: TRBJ2-1
D gene: TRBD1
clone size: NA

CDR3 protein: CSVEAGNGNQPQHF
CDR3 DNA: TGCAGCGTTGAAGCCGGGAACGGCAATCAGCCCCAGCATTTT
V gene: TRBV29-1
J gene: TRBJ1-5
D gene: NA
clone size: NA

CDR3 protein: CASGSPNEQFF
CDR3 DNA: TGTGCCAGCGGCTCACCCAATGAGCAGTTCTTC
V gene: TRBV28
J gene: TRBJ2-1
D gene: NA
clone size: many

CDR3 protein: CATSRGGGQRSNQPQHF
CDR3 DNA: TGTGCCACCAGCAGGGGGGGAGGACAGCGCAGCAATCAGCCGCAGCATTTT
V gene: TRBV15
J gene: TRBJ1-5
D gene: NA
clone size: NA

CDR3 protein: CASSQGLRVAEQYF
CDR3 DNA: TGTGCCAGCAGCCAAGGCTTAAGAGTAGCCGAGCAGTACTTC
V gene: TRBV4-2
J gene: TRBJ2-7
D gene: NA
clone size: once

CDR3 protein: CASSLATSGAYNEQFF
CDR3 DNA: TGCGCCAGCAGCTTAGCGACTAGCGGCGCTTACAATGAGCAGTTCTTC
V gene: TRBV5-1
J gene: TRBJ2-1
D gene: TRBD2
clone size: NA

CDR3 protein: CASKFVAGACNEQFF
CDR3 DNA: TGTGCCAGCAAATTTGTAGCGGGAGCCTGCAATGAGCAGTTCTTC
V gene: TRBV28
J gene: TRBJ2-1
D gene: TRBD2
clone size: many

CDR3 protein: CSARPGDTEAFF
CDR3 DNA: TGCAGTGCTAGACCCGGTGACACTGAAGCTTTCTTT
V gene: TRBV20-1
J gene: TRBJ1-1
D gene: NA
clone size: medium-sized

CDR3 protein: CASSESLIGRNSPLHF
CDR3 DNA: TGTGCCAGCAGTGAATCATTGATCGGTCGTAATTCACCCCTCCACTTT
V gene: TRBV25-1
J gene: TRBJ1-6
D gene: NA
clone size: many

CDR3 protein: CASTGGRSSYNEQFF
CDR3 DNA: TGTGCCAGCACCGGTGGGAGAAGTTCCTACAATGAGCAGTTCTTC
V gene: TRBV27
J gene: TRBJ2-1
D gene: NA
clone size: many

CDR3 protein: CASITSWERDETQYF
CDR3 DNA: TGTGCCAGCATCACATCATGGGAAAGGGACGAGACCCAGTACTTC
V gene: TRBV7-9
J gene: TRBJ2-5
D gene: NA
clone size: NA

CDR3 protein: CAISVGQGYYTEAFF
CDR3 DNA: TGTGCCATCAGTGTCGGACAGGGGTACTACACTGAAGCTTTCTTT
V gene: TRBV10-3
J gene: TRBJ1-1
D gene: TRBD1
clone size: few

CDR3 protein: CASSLLRDSTEAFF
CDR3 DNA: TGTGCCAGCAGTTTATTGAGGGATAGCACTGAAGCTTTCTTT
V gene: TRBV28
J gene: TRBJ1-1
D gene: NA
clone size: many

CDR3 protein: CASSGTGGLTKAFF
CDR3 DNA: TGTGCCAGCAGTGGGACAGGGGGCCTGACTAAAGCTTTCTTT
V gene: TRBV6-1
J gene: TRBJ1-1
D gene: TRBD1
clone size: NA

CDR3 protein: CASTPLLGQINEQFF
CDR3 DNA: TGTGCCAGTACCCCCCTACTAGGACAGATTAATGAGCAGTTCTTC
V gene: TRBV19
J gene: TRBJ2-1
D gene: NA
clone size: few